This T cell receptor (beta chain) was documented in a study of cytomegalovirus exposure and HLA in healthy donors. The study, taken as a whole, reports: Reportedly, HLA-A and HLA-B alleles of most subjects were accurately predicted from TCR beta.

It was with 60 Vbeta and 13 Jbeta primers that the PCR ran. Measured with immunoSEQ multiplex PCR; TCRdb has only the in-frame clones, and not every one. The sample has 85,000 to 130,000 clones, approximately 71% seen once. The CDR3 contains 14 residues. CDR1 is PRHDT, CDR2 FYEKMQ, per germline (reference sequence). The V and J ends lost 5 bases and 1 base, in that order; junction bases with no gene match: 2. Comment on this clone: Its antigen is currently unknown.

This sequence was found in a man aged 35-49 years in good health and CMV-seronegative. The chain employs TRBV13 and TRBJ2-3; 8 bases map to TRBD1. Sequenced: PBMCs. The CDR3 loop reads CASSTTGGTDTQYF. In nucleotides, the CDR3 is TGTGCCAGCAGCACGACAGGGGGCACAGATACGCAGTATTTT.